This T cell receptor (beta chain) was recovered during a study of blood T cell repertoires in COVID-19. Profiling relied on immunoSEQ multiplex PCR, and the TCRdb table lists in-frame clones only, not all of them. The table lists under 300,000 clones, around 90% of them singletons, with around 6.9% in the top ten. Trimming shortened V by 4 bases and J by 4 bases, and 13 bases separated the two germline ends. The V gene's germline CDR1 is SGHAT and CDR2 FQNNGV. The CDR3 is 14 amino acids. The chain has TRBV11-2 and TRBJ1-2; D not certain. The sequence derives from a man in his 60s who had recovered from COVID-19. The sample taken for sequencing was peripheral blood. CDR3: CASSSPTGFYGYTF. DNA for the CDR3: TGTGCCAGCAGCTCCCCGACGGGGTTCTATGGCTACACCTTC.